This TCR beta chain was recovered during a study of blood T cell repertoires in COVID-19. Overall study context: Some COVID-19 samples were acute and others convalescent; all came from the United States, Italy and Spain. PBMCs, B-cell-depleted T cells, or T cells were the source of the cDNA or gDNA that made up the material.

Losses at the gene ends were 0 bases for V and 1 base for J; bases not matched to a gene: 8. Germline V gene lookup returns CDR1 SGHRS and CDR2 YFSETQ. The CDR3 length is 18 residues. Under the authors' procedure: The assay estimated nucleated cells by amplifying reference gene primers. Sequencing was performed with immunoSEQ multiplex PCR; in TCRdb, only in-frame clones are kept and a portion is missing. Clonal size and the V and J genes are those of that table, whereas D and trimming came from the DNA. The data contain roughly 80,000 clones, around nine tenths of them seen just once; the ten biggest clones take up more than 1.5%.

V usage is TRBV5-1 and J usage is TRBJ2-1, with TRBD2 identical over 9 bases. This receptor was taken from a woman aged 55-69 years with acute or convalescent COVID-19. The sample taken for sequencing was peripheral blood. CDR3 sequence reads: CASSLVPLAGFSYNEQFF. DNA of the CDR3: TGCGCCAGCAGCTTGGTTCCCCTAGCGGGATTTTCCTACAATGAGCAGTTCTTC.